The sequence of this T cell receptor beta chain was determined in a study of blood T cell repertoires in COVID-19. Study summary: Researchers got acute and convalescent COVID-19 samples from the United States, Italy and Spain. PBMCs, B-cell-depleted T cells, or T cells were the source of the cDNA or gDNA that made up the material.

Germline assignment: CDR1 SGDLS and CDR2 YYNGEE. There are 18 residues in the CDR3. The V gene end was trimmed by 2 bases and the J gene end by 6 bases; junction bases not matched to a gene: 14. As handled by the study authors: Estimates of nucleated cell counts were drawn from the amplification of reference gene primers. Sequencing was performed with immunoSEQ multiplex PCR; in TCRdb, only in-frame clones are kept and a portion is missing. Clone size and V and J calls were adopted from that table, with D and trimming inferred from the DNA. The sample records approximately 94,000 clones, 90% to 95% being singletons.

The V gene is TRBV9, the J gene TRBJ2-1; TRBD2 matches at 10 bases. The sequenced sample was peripheral blood. This TCR came from a man in his fifties or sixties with active COVID-19. CDR3 in amino acids: CASSVGLAGGGARNEQFF. The CDR3, as DNA: TGTGCCAGCAGCGTTGGGTTAGCGGGGGGCGGGGCTCGCAATGAGCAGTTCTTC. Based on the CDR3 plus reference TRBV9 and TRBJ2-1, the full variable domain is DSGVTQTPKHLITATGQRVTLRCSPRSGDLSVYWYQQSLDQGLQFLIQYYNGEERAKGNILERFSAQQFPDLHSELNLSSLELGDSALYFCASSVGLAGGGARNEQFFGPGTRLTVL.